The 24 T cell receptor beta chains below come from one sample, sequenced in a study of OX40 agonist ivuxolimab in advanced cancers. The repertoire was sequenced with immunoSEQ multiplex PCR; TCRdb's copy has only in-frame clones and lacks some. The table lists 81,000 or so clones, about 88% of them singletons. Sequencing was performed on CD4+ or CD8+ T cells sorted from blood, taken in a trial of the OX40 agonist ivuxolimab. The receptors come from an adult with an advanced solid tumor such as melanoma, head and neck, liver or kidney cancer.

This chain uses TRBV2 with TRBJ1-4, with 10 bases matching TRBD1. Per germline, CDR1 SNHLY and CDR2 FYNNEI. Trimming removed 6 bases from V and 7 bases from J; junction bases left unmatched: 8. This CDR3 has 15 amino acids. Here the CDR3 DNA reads TGTGCCAGCAGCAAAACGACAGGGGGCGTTGAAAAACTGTTTTTT. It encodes CASSKTTGGVEKLFF.

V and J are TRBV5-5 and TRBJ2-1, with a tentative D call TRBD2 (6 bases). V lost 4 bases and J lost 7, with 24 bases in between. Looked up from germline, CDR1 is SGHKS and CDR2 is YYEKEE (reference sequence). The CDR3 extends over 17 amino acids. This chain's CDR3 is CASSPTLGGRRLNEQFF. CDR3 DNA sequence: TGTGCCAGCAGCCCGACTCTTGGGGGGAGACGATTAAATGAGCAGTTCTTC.

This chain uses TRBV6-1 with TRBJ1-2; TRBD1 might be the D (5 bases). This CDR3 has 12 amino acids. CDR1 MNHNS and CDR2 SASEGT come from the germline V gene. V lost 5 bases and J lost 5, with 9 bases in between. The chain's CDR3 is CASSPGPYGYTF. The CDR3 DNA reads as TGTGCCAGCAGTCCGGGACCTTATGGCTACACCTTC.

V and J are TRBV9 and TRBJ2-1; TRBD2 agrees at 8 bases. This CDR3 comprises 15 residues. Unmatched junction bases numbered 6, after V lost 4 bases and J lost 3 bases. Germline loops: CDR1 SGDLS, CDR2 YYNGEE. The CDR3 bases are TGTGCCAGCAGCCCCGGGGGGGACCGCTACAATGAGCAGTTCTTC. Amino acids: CASSPGGDRYNEQFF.

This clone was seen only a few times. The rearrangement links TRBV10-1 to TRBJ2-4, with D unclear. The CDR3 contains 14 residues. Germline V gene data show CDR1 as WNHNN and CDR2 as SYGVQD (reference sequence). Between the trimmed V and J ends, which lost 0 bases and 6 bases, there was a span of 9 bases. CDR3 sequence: CASSESRARNIQYF. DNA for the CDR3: TGCGCCAGCAGTGAGTCTAGGGCAAGAAACATTCAGTACTTC.

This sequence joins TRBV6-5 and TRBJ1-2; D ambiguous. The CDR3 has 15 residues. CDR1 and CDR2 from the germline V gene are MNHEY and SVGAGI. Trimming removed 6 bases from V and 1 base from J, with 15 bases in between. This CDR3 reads CASSPRRTINYGYTF. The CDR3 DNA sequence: TGTGCCAGCAGCCCCCGGCGGACCATTAACTATGGCTACACCTTC.

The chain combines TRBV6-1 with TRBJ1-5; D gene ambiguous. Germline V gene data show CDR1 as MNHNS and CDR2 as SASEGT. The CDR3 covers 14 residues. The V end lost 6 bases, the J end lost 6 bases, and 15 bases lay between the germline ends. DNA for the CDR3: TGTGCCAGCAGGCCGGACCTGACCACTCAGCCCCAGCATTTT. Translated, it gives CASRPDLTTQPQHF.

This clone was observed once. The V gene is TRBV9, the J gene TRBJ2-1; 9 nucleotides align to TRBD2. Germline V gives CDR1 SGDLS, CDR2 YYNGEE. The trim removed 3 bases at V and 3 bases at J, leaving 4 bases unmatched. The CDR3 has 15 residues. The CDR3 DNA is TGTGCCAGCAGCGGCCCTAGCGGGGTCTACAATGAGCAGTTCTTC. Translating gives CASSGPSGVYNEQFF.

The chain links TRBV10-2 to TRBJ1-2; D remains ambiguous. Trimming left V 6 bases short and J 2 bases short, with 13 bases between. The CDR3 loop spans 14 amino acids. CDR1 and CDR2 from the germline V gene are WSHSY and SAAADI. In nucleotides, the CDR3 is TGCGCCAGCAGCCCCGACGGGAAGAACTATGGCTACACCTTC. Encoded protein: CASSPDGKNYGYTF.

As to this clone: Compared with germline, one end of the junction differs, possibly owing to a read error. The CDR3 loop reads CSVDRGGGLFF. The CDR3 coding sequence is TGCAGCGTGGACAGGGGCGGGGGGCTGTTTTTT. This chain uses TRBV29-1 with TRBJ2-2, with 9 bases lining up with TRBD1. The CDR3 consists of 11 residues. Germline V gives CDR1 SQVTM, CDR2 ANQGSEA.

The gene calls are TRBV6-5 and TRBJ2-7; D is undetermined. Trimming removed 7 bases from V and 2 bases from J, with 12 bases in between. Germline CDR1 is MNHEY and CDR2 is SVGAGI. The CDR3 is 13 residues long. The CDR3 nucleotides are TGTGCCAGCACCCCGACATCAACCTACGAGCAGTACTTC. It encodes CASTPTSTYEQYF.

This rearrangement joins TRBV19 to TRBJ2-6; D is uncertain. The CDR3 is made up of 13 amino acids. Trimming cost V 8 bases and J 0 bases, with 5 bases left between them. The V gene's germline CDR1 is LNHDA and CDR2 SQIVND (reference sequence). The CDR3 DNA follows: TGTGCCAGTCGGTTCTCTGGGGCCAACGTCCTGACTTTC. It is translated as CASRFSGANVLTF.

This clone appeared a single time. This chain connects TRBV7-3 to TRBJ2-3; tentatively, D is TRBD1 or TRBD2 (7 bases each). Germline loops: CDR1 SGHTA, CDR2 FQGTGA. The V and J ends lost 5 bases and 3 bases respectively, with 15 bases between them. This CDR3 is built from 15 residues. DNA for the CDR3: TGTGCCAGCAGCCCCAGGGGGGGCGGGACAGATACGCAGTATTTT. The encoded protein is CASSPRGGGTDTQYF.

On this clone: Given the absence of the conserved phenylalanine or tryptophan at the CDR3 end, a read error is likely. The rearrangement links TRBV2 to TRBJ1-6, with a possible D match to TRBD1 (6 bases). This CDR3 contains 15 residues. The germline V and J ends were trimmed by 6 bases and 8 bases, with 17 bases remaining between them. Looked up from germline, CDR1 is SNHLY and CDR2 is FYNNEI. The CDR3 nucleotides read TGTGCCAGCAGCGGACTAACAGGGAGGGATTCACCCCTCCACCTT. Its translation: CASSGLTGRDSPLHL.

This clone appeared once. The CDR3 loop reads CASSPDLISNLNTEAFF. DNA for the CDR3: TGTGCCAGCAGCCCAGACCTCATTTCAAACTTGAACACTGAAGCTTTCTTT. The V gene is TRBV5-5, the J gene TRBJ1-1; D unclear. CDR3 size: 17 residues. Germline loops: CDR1 SGHKS, CDR2 YYEKEE (reference sequence). V shed 4 bases and J shed 0 bases, with 19 bases lying between them.

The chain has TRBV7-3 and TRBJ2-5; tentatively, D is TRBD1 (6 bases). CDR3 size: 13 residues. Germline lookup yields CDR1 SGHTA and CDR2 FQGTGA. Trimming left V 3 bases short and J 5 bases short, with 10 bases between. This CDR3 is CASSFSGAETQYF. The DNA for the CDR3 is TGTGCCAGCAGCTTCTCAGGGGCGGAGACCCAGTACTTC.

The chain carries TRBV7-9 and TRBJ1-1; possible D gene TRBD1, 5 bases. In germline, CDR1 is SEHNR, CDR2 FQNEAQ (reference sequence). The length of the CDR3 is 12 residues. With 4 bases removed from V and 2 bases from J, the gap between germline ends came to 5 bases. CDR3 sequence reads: CASSWDNTEAFF. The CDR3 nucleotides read TGTGCCAGCAGCTGGGACAACACTGAAGCTTTCTTT.

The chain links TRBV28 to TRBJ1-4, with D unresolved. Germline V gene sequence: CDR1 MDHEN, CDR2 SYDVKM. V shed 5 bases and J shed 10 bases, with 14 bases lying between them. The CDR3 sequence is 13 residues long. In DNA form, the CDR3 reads TGTGCCAGCAGTACAGAGCCCCTCGGAAAACTGTTTTTT. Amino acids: CASSTEPLGKLFF.

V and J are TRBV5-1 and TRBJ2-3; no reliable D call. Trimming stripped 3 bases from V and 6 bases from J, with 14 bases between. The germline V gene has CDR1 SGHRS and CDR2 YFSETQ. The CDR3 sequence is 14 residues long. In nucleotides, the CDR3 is TGCGCCAGCAGCTCGGGTGGACGGACCGATACGCAGTATTTT. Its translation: CASSSGGRTDTQYF.

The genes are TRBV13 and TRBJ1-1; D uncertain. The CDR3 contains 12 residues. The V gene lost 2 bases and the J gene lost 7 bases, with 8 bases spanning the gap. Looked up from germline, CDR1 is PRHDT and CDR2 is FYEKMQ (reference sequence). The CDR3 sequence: CASSLLRFEAFF. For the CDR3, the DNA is TGTGCCAGCAGCTTACTCAGGTTTGAAGCTTTCTTT.

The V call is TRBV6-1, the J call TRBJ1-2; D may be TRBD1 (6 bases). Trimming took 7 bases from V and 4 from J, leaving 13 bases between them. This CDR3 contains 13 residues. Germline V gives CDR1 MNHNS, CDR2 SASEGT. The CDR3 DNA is TGTGCCAGCATCGCCGGGACATTCTATGGCTACACCTTC. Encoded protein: CASIAGTFYGYTF.

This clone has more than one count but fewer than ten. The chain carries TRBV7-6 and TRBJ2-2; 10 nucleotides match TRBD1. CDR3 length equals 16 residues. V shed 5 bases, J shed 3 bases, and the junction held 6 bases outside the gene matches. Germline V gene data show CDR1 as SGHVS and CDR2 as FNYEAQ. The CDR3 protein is CASSRAGTGDTGELFF. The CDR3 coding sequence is TGTGCCAGCAGCCGCGCCGGGACAGGGGACACCGGGGAGCTGTTTTTT.

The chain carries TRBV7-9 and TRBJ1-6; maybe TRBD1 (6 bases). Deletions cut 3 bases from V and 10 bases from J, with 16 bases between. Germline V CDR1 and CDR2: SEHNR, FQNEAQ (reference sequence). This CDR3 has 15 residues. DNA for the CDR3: TGTGCCAGCAGCTTTTTCGGGGTAGGGGGGTCACCCCTCCACTTT. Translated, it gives CASSFFGVGGSPLHF.

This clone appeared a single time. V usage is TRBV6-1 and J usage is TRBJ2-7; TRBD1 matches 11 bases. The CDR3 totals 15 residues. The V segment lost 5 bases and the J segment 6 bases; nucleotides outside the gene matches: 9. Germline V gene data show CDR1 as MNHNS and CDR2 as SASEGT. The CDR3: CASSQHLGTGGEQYF. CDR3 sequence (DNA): TGTGCCAGCAGTCAACATCTGGGGACAGGGGGCGAGCAGTACTTC.